This TCR beta chain was obtained from a study of cytomegalovirus exposure and HLA in healthy donors. The CDR3 totals 18 residues. CDR1 SNHLY and CDR2 FYNNEI come from the germline V gene. The trim removed 8 bases at V and 0 bases at J, leaving 10 bases unmatched. The PCR used 60 Vbeta and 13 Jbeta primers. Libraries were prepared by immunoSEQ multiplex PCR; TCRdb keeps only in-frame clonotypes and omits some of them. Among 140,000 or so clones, over 80% were seen once, and the ten largest hold around 1.3%. This clone was found a few times. Sequenced material: PBMCs. The chain has TRBV2 and TRBJ2-3; 14 nucleotides agree with TRBD2. The source is a female donor in good health and CMV-seronegative. CDR3 protein: CASSRLAGGDTSTDTQYF. CDR3 DNA sequence: TGTGCCAGCTCACGACTAGCGGGAGGGGATACTAGCACAGATACGCAGTATTTT.